The next 7 T cell receptor beta chains were all read from a single sample in a study of blood T cells in healthy people across ages. Primers used in a second PCR of roughly 7 to 12 cycles were a sample-barcoded 5' primer and a J-beta primer mix. TCRdb re-called the 5' RACE reads with MiXCR, one entry per CDR3 protein. Of about 640,000 distinct CDR3 sequences listed, 45% to 65% are singletons. What was sequenced was blood. The origin of the receptors is a man aged 55 to 70 in good health.

This clonotype has a handful of counts. The genes are TRBV4-2 and TRBJ2-3, with 7 bases aligning to TRBD2. V shed 0 bases and J 1 base; nucleotides not matched to a gene: 1. CDR3 length: 15 amino acids. Germline V gene data show CDR1 as LGHNA and CDR2 as YNFKEQ. CDR3 sequence (DNA): TGTGCCAGCAGCCAAGAAAGCGGGGGCACAGATACGCAGTATTTT. Encoded protein: CASSQESGGTDTQYF.

The rearrangement links TRBV12-3 or TRBV12-4 to TRBJ2-6; D unresolved. Between the trimmed V and J ends, which lost 4 bases and 1 base, there was a span of 11 bases. The CDR3 runs to 16 residues. As DNA, the CDR3 is TGTGCCAGCAGTTCCCCGAGAGGTTCTGGGGCCAACGTCCTGACTTTC. Translated: CASSSPRGSGANVLTF.

This clonotype occurred a few times. This chain joins TRBV5-1 and TRBJ2-3; unclear D gene. This CDR3 spans 14 amino acids. Deletions cut 4 bases from V and 0 bases from J, with 9 bases between. Germline CDR1 reads SGHRS; CDR2 reads YFSETQ. For the CDR3, the DNA is TGCGCCAGCAGCGCTTCCCGGAGCACAGATACGCAGTATTTT. As protein: CASSASRSTDTQYF.

The chain is built from TRBV9 and TRBJ2-3; 10 bases match TRBD2. Losses at the gene ends were 1 base for V and 4 bases for J; bases not matched to a gene: 18. Germline V gene sequence: CDR1 SGDLS, CDR2 YYNGEE. The CDR3 is 20 amino acids. The CDR3 coding sequence is TGTGCCAGCAGCGTATCGCCTCGGAGCGGGAGGGGTTCATTCCCAGATACGCAGTATTTT. This gives the protein CASSVSPRSGRGSFPDTQYF.

This clonotype has at least ten counts. The chain recombines TRBV5-6 with TRBJ2-7; D is uncertain. This CDR3 is 13 amino acids long. Trimming took off 4 bases at V and 2 bases at J, with 10 bases between the two ends. The germline V gene has CDR1 SGHDT and CDR2 YYEEEE. CDR3 residues: CASSVHSTYEQYF. The CDR3, as DNA: TGTGCCAGCAGCGTGCACAGCACCTACGAGCAGTACTTC.

CDR3: CSANRPGQESYEQYF. The CDR3 coding sequence is TGCAGTGCTAACAGACCGGGACAGGAATCCTACGAGCAGTACTTC. The chain uses TRBV20-1 and TRBJ2-7; 8 bases match TRBD1. V shed 4 bases and J 1 base; nucleotides not matched to a gene: 9. This CDR3 is built from 15 residues. CDR1 DFQATT and CDR2 SNEGSKA come from the germline V gene (reference sequence).

This clonotype has just a few counts. This chain links TRBV6-1 with TRBJ2-7; D may match TRBD1 or TRBD2 (5 bases each). Between the trimmed V and J ends, which lost 1 base and 0 bases, there was a span of 10 bases. Germline CDR1 is MNHNS and CDR2 is SASEGT. The CDR3 extends over 15 amino acids. This CDR3 reads CASSEDPGSSYEQYF. CDR3 DNA sequence: TGTGCCAGCAGTGAAGACCCAGGGAGCTCCTACGAGCAGTACTTC.